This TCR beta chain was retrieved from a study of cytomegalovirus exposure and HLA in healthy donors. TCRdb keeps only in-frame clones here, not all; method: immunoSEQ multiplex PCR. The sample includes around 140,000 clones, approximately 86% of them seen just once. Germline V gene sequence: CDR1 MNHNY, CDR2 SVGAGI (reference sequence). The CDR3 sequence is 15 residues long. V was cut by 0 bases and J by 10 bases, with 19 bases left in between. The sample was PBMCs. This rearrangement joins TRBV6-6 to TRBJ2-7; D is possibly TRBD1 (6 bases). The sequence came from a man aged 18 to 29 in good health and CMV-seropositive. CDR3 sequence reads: CASSYSKQGDSRQYF. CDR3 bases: TGTGCCAGCAGTTACTCGAAACAGGGTGACAGTAGACAGTACTTC.